Below, 12 T cell receptor beta chains from the same sample are listed, as sequenced in a study of tumor-infiltrating lymphocytes in primary liver carcinoma. Without any cell sorting, roughly 20-32 mg of bulk tissue yielded co-extracted RNA and DNA. Researchers generated TCR beta cDNA from around 0.55 ug of total RNA, relying on a constant-region primer. It was through three nested multiplex PCR rounds of slightly modified ARM-PCR that TCR beta libraries arose. The first two PCR rounds, nine to ten cycles each, used TRBV1-TRBV30 forward primers and a C-beta reverse primer. TCRdb processed the multiplex PCR reads anew with MiXCR; each CDR3 protein has one entry. This sample has fewer than 150,000 distinct CDR3 sequences, with around 62% found just once. Material for sequencing was liver tumor tissue from sampling region 1. Subset given: tumor region T1, superior pole. Receptors were obtained from a woman between 55 and 75 years old with primary liver carcinoma and hepatitis B virus infection.

About this clonotype: A much larger clonotype is one base distant, so this may be a read error. The CDR3 coding sequence is TGTGCCAGCAATAGGGACAGCCAAGAGACCCAGTACTTC. It yields the protein CASNRDSQETQYF. The chain is built from TRBV28 and TRBJ2-5; TRBD1 aligns across 7 bases. Per germline, CDR1 MDHEN and CDR2 SYDVKM. This CDR3 is 13 amino acids long. The trim removed 7 bases at V and 1 base at J, leaving 3 bases unmatched.

Points on this clonotype: It may be a read error: a sequence one base away is much more abundant. This sequence joins TRBV7-8 and TRBJ1-5, with TRBD1 matching over 11 bases. Germline V gives CDR1 SGHVS, CDR2 FQNEAQ. The CDR3 covers 16 residues. CDR3 sequence reads: CANSLKGTGGFQPQHF. The CDR3 DNA follows: TGTGCCAACAGCTTAAAAGGGACAGGGGGTTTTCAGCCCCAGCATTTT.

Details on this clonotype: The conserved closing phenylalanine or tryptophan is absent in this CDR3, likely reflecting a read error. V usage is TRBV29-1 and J usage is TRBJ2-7, with 7 bases lining up with TRBD2. J gave up 3 bases and V 1 base, and 9 bases lay outside the gene matches. The CDR3 loop spans 15 amino acids. Germline CDR1 reads SQVTM; CDR2 reads ANQGSEA. The DNA for the CDR3 is TGCAGCGTTGAAGTCGGGAGGCCCCCATTCTACGAGCAGTACTCC. Protein: CSVEVGRPPFYEQYS.

As for this clonotype: Lacking the conserved final phenylalanine or tryptophan, this CDR3 likely reflects a read error. The chain uses TRBV30 and TRBJ2-3, with D perhaps matching TRBD2 (5 bases). The CDR3 totals 14 residues. Looked up from germline, CDR1 is GTSNPN and CDR2 is SVGIG (reference sequence). The V end was cut by 1 base, the J end by 1 base, with 9 bases between. CDR3: CAWSGLAGTDTQYY. CDR3 coding DNA: TGTGCCTGGAGTGGGCTAGCAGGCACAGATACGCAGTATTAT.

Regarding this clonotype: One end of the junction varies from germline; a read error may be responsible. The chain recombines TRBV12-3 or TRBV12-4 with TRBJ1-4; perhaps TRBD1 as D (5 bases). The CDR3 has 16 amino acids. Written as DNA, the CDR3 is TGTGCCAGCAGTTCCAGATGGTACAGGAGCAATGAAAAACTGGTTTTT. The encoded protein is CASSSRWYRSNEKLVF.

Comment on this clonotype: This could be a read error, since a much larger clone is one nucleotide away. CDR3 DNA: TGTGCCAGCAGGCGAACATTCGGGGAGCTGTTATTT. Translating gives CASRRTFGELLF. The rearrangement links TRBV11-2 to TRBJ2-2, with D perhaps TRBD2 (5 bases). In germline, CDR1 is SGHAT, CDR2 FQNNGV. The length of the CDR3 is 12 residues.

On this clonotype itself: Likely a read error: the CDR3 ends without its conserved phenylalanine or tryptophan. Because the CDR3's place on the DNA is in doubt, the DNA is left out and the CDR3 is given as listed by TCRdb. The V call is TRBV11-2, the J call TRBJ2-2. The CDR3 is 13 residues long, counting both termini. Germline assignment: CDR1 SGHAT and CDR2 FQNNGV. The CDR3: CASSLDRTGELSL.

This clonotype was recorded many times. The chain employs TRBV29-1 and TRBJ1-1; 9 positions agree with TRBD1. The length of the CDR3 is 13 residues. Germline CDR1 SQVTM, CDR2 ANQGSEA. J gave up 7 bases and V 6 bases, and 9 bases lay outside the gene matches. CDR3 protein: CSVGDRGGLEAFF. As DNA, the CDR3 is TGCAGCGTCGGAGACAGGGGGGGACTTGAAGCTTTCTTT. Based on the CDR3 plus reference TRBV29-1 and TRBJ1-1, the full variable domain is SAVISQKPSRDICQRGTSLTIQCQVDSQVTMMFWYRQQPGQSLTLIATANQGSEATYESGFVIDKFPISRPNLTFSTLTVSNMSPEDSSIYLCSVGDRGGLEAFFGQGTRLTVV.

With respect to this clonotype: At one end, the junction sequence differs from germline, possibly due to a read error. This chain uses TRBV6-5 with TRBJ2-7; D is unclear. The CDR3 contains 13 residues. Per germline, CDR1 MNHEY and CDR2 SVGAGI. CDR3: CTSSYSTPYVQYF. The CDR3 coding sequence is TGTACCAGCAGTTACTCAACCCCTTACGTGCAGTACTTC.

Remarks on this clonotype: A much larger clone sits a single nucleotide away, making a read error possible. This chain connects TRBV5-6 to TRBJ2-1; tentatively, D is TRBD1 (6 bases). This CDR3 spans 16 amino acids. Germline lookup yields CDR1 SGHDT and CDR2 YYEEEE. Here the CDR3 DNA reads TGTGCCAGCAGCTTGGCCGGGACACATACCTACAGTGAGCAGTTCTTC. Its protein product is CASSLAGTHTYSEQFF.

This chain uses TRBV5-1 with TRBJ1-4; D unclear. The CDR3 runs to 16 residues. V was trimmed by 0 bases and J by 8 bases, leaving 17 bases between them. Germline assignment: CDR1 SGHRS and CDR2 YFSETQ. CDR3 amino acids: CASSLDKGGLVEKLFF. The CDR3 bases are TGCGCCAGCAGCTTGGACAAGGGAGGCCTCGTGGAAAAACTGTTTTTT.

The CDR3 nucleotides are TGCGCCAGCAGCCCGACAGGGTCTGGAGTCACTGAAGCTTTCTTT. Translated, it gives CASSPTGSGVTEAFF. The chain combines TRBV5-1 with TRBJ1-1; 7 bases agree with TRBD1. The CDR3 is made up of 15 amino acids. V trimming: 4 bases; J trimming: 4 bases; junction bases outside the gene matches: 10. Looked up from germline, CDR1 is SGHRS and CDR2 is YFSETQ.